This TCR beta chain was captured by sequencing in a study of shared clonotypes between healthy human individuals. Study observations and caveats: The study sampled only blood, and tissue repertoires likely differ.

On this clone itself: Its antigen remains unknown.

Here immunoSEQ multiplex PCR was the method, and the copy in TCRdb shows in-frame clones only, minus some. There are over a million clones in the sample; around 75% occur only once, and about 1.5% lies in the top ten. Germline-derived CDR1 and CDR2 are LNHDA and SQIVND (reference sequence). After removal of 9 bases from V and 4 bases from J, the junction contained 9 bases not matched to a gene. The CDR3 totals 14 residues. The sequencing input was memory CD4+ T cells sorted from blood. The sample's subset: CD45RA-negative fraction. The TCR sequence derives from a man aged 18 to 29 in good health. V gene TRBV19 combines with J gene TRBJ1-5; 7 nucleotides align to TRBD1. The CDR3 here is CASHSGTANQPQHF. CDR3 in DNA: TGTGCCAGCCATAGCGGGACAGCTAATCAGCCCCAGCATTTT.